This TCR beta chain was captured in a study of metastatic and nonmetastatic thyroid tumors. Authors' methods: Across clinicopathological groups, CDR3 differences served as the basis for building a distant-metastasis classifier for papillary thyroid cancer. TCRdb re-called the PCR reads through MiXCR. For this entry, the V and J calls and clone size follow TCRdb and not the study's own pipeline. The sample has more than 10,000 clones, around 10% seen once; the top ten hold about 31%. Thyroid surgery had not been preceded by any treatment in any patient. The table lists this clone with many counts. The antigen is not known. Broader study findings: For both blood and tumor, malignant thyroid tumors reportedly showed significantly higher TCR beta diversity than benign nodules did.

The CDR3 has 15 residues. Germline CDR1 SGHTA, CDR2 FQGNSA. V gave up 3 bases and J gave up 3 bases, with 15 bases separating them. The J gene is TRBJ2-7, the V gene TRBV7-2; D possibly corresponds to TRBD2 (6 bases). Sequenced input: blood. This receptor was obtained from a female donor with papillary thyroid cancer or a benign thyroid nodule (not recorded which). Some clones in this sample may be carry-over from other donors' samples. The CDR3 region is CASSFVRGNGYEQYF. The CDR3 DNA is TGTGCCAGCAGCTTCGTGCGGGGTAATGGCTACGAGCAGTACTTC.